Following are 16 T cell receptor beta chains from one sample sequenced in a study of blood T cell repertoires in COVID-19. Using immunoSEQ multiplex PCR, the repertoire was profiled, and TCRdb retains in-frame clones only, with some absent. The sample lists 250,000 to 300,000 clones; under 90% were seen once. Sequenced input: PBMCs or T cells enriched from blood (not recorded which). The receptors were gathered from a man younger than 45 with acute COVID-19.

This chain uses TRBV24-1 with TRBJ1-2; 8 bases are shared with TRBD1. Germline V gene lookup returns CDR1 KGHDR and CDR2 SFDVKD. The CDR3 has 13 amino acids. Trimming at V came to 7 bases and at J to 0 bases, leaving 0 bases not matched to a gene. CDR3 coding DNA: TGTGCCACCAGACAGGGGGCTAACTATGGCTACACCTTC. It encodes CATRQGANYGYTF.

The chain has TRBV30 and TRBJ2-1; TRBD2 aligns across 10 bases. The CDR3 consists of 12 residues. Losses at the gene ends were 4 bases for V and 9 bases for J; bases not matched to a gene: 3. Germline V gene sequence: CDR1 GTSNPN, CDR2 SVGIG (reference sequence). In DNA form, the CDR3 reads TGTGCCTGGACTAGCGGGAGTCGTGAGCAGTTCTTC. It encodes CAWTSGSREQFF.

V and J are TRBV6-5 and TRBJ1-2; the D gene is possibly TRBD1 (6 bases). The V end was cut by 3 bases, the J end by 8 bases, with 13 bases between. The CDR3 contains 13 residues. Germline CDR1 is MNHEY and CDR2 is SVGAGI. For the CDR3, the DNA is TGTGCCAGCAGTTATAACAGGGTCGAGGGCTACACCTTC. Its protein product is CASSYNRVEGYTF.

This clone appeared once. Germline and junction disagree at one end, which may indicate a read error. This sequence joins TRBV5-1 and TRBJ1-3; TRBD1 agrees at 9 bases. The CDR3 sequence is 15 residues long. Germline CDR1 and CDR2: SGHRS and YFSETQ. CDR3: CASSFTGGGGNTIYF. CDR3 DNA: TGTGCCAGCAGCTTCACAGGGGGCGGTGGAAACACCATATATTTT. The variable domain in full, with the rest retrieved from reference TRBV5-1 and TRBJ1-3, is KAGVTQTPRYLIKTRGQQVTLSCSPISGHRSVSWYQQTPGQGLQFLFEYFSETQRNKGNFPGRFSGRQFSNSRSEMNVSTLELGDSALYLCASSFTGGGGNTIYFGEGSWLTVV.

This clone was detected only a few times. The chain joins TRBV28 to TRBJ2-7; D unresolved. Germline CDR1 reads MDHEN; CDR2 reads SYDVKM. Trimming removed 5 bases at V and 2 bases at J, with 13 bases between. This CDR3 spans 14 amino acids. Here the CDR3 DNA reads TGTGCCAGCAGTGGGCAGTTTCCGCCCTACGAGCAGTACGTC. It encodes CASSGQFPPYEQYV.

The CDR3 sequence: CASQDRGNQPQHF. In DNA form, the CDR3 reads TGTGCCAGCCAGGACAGGGGTAATCAGCCCCAGCATTTT. This rearrangement joins TRBV19 to TRBJ1-5; 9 nucleotides line up with TRBD1. The CDR3 totals 13 residues. Germline V CDR1 and CDR2: LNHDA, SQIVND (reference sequence). After removal of 9 bases from V and 4 bases from J, the junction contained 4 bases not matched to a gene. Filled out from reference TRBV19 and TRBJ1-5, the complete variable domain reads DGGITQSPKYLFRKEGQNVTLSCEQNLNHDAMYWYRQDPGQGLRLIYYSQIVNDFQKGDIAEGYSVSREKKESFPLTVTSAQKNPTAFYLCASQDRGNQPQHFGDGTRLSIL.

The V gene is TRBV24-1, the J gene TRBJ1-2; possible D gene TRBD1, 6 bases. The CDR3 spans 13 residues. Per the germline V gene, CDR1 is KGHDR and CDR2 is SFDVKD. V lost 7 bases to trimming and J lost 2 bases, with 10 bases between them. The CDR3 loop reads CATRPGVNYGYTF. CDR3 bases: TGTGCCACCAGGCCAGGGGTGAACTATGGCTACACCTTC.

On this clone: At one end, the junction sequence differs from germline, possibly due to a read error. This chain uses TRBV5-1 with TRBJ2-1, with D perhaps matching TRBD1 (6 bases). The germline gives CDR1 SGHRS, CDR2 YFSETQ. The CDR3 is 14 residues long. The CDR3 nucleotides are TGTGCCAGCAGCTTGGGGGACAAGGCTAATGAGCAGTTCTTC. Its protein is CASSLGDKANEQFF.

Turning to this clone: Compared with germline, one end of the junction differs, possibly owing to a read error. The rearrangement joins TRBV5-1 to TRBJ2-1; perhaps TRBD2 as D (6 bases). The CDR3 loop spans 15 amino acids. Germline CDR1 and CDR2: SGHRS and YFSETQ. In nucleotides, the CDR3 is TGTGCCAGCTCGGGACTCCCGAGCTCCTACAATGAGCAGTTCTTC. This codes for CASSGLPSSYNEQFF.

The rearrangement links TRBV25-1 to TRBJ1-3; D gene uncertain. CDR1 and CDR2 (germline): MGHDK, SYGVNS. V lost 4 bases to trimming and J lost 2 bases, with 6 bases between them. The CDR3 is made up of 13 amino acids. The CDR3 is CASSGVAGNTIYF. DNA of the CDR3: TGTGCCAGCAGTGGCGTCGCTGGAAACACCATATATTTT.

The chain recombines TRBV5-5 with TRBJ1-1; 7 bases map to TRBD1. Germline V gene lookup returns CDR1 SGHKS and CDR2 YYEKEE (reference sequence). V shed 4 bases and J 1 base; nucleotides not matched to a gene: 4. There are 14 residues in the CDR3. This chain's CDR3 is CASSPRTGNTEAFF. The CDR3 DNA sequence: TGTGCCAGCAGCCCCAGGACAGGGAACACTGAAGCTTTCTTT. The whole variable domain, filled in from reference TRBV5-5 and TRBJ1-1, reads DAGVTQSPTHLIKTRGQQVTLRCSPISGHKSVSWYQQVLGQGPQFIFQYYEKEERGRGNFPDRFSARQFPNYSSELNVNALLLGDSALYLCASSPRTGNTEAFFGQGTRLTVV.

The V gene is TRBV5-6, the J gene TRBJ1-5; 9 bases fit TRBD1. Germline trimming cut 3 bases from V and 0 bases from J; bases unmatched to any gene: 1. Germline assignment: CDR1 SGHDT and CDR2 YYEEEE. The CDR3 covers 15 residues. The CDR3 nucleotides read TGTGCCAGCAGCTGGACAGGGGATAGCAATCAGCCCCAGCATTTT. It codes for CASSWTGDSNQPQHF.

The chain combines TRBV6-5 with TRBJ1-2, with D possibly matching TRBD1 (5 bases). Trimming pared 10 bases from V and 4 bases from J, leaving 13 bases between. The CDR3 spans 12 residues. Germline V gene sequence: CDR1 MNHEY, CDR2 SVGAGI. In DNA, the CDR3 is TGTGCCACCCTTTCAGGGTCCTATGGCTACACCTTC. Translating it yields CATLSGSYGYTF.

J is TRBJ1-2 and V is TRBV25-1; 7 bases match TRBD1. Germline CDR1 and CDR2: MGHDK and SYGVNS. Trimming at V came to 3 bases and at J to 4 bases, leaving 8 bases not matched to a gene. This CDR3 comprises 15 residues. The CDR3 protein is CASSDQTGVGYGYTF. The CDR3 region has the DNA TGTGCCAGCAGTGATCAAACAGGGGTGGGCTATGGCTACACCTTC.

This chain uses TRBV25-1 with TRBJ1-3; a possible D gene is TRBD1 (5 bases). Germline V CDR1 and CDR2: MGHDK, SYGVNS. The CDR3 has 13 residues. V gave up 2 bases and J gave up 4 bases, with 6 bases separating them. This CDR3 reads CASSEPGGNTIYF. CDR3 coding DNA: TGTGCCAGCAGTGAACCAGGGGGAAACACCATATATTTT.

A remark on this clone: Germline is not matched at one junction end, which may reflect a read error. The chain recombines TRBV5-1 with TRBJ1-1; D might be TRBD1 (5 bases). CDR3 size: 14 residues. The V gene's germline CDR1 is SGHRS and CDR2 YFSETQ. CDR3 DNA sequence: TGTGCCAGCAGCCGGGGACTTACGAACACTGAAGCTTTCTTT. It translates to CASSRGLTNTEAFF.